The TCR beta chain described here comes from a study of Graves' ophthalmopathy and Graves' hyperthyroidism. Study at large: Peripheral blood sampling preceded any treatment and occurred at initial diagnosis.

To note about this clonotype: The antigen remains undetermined.

In this cohort's terms, stable hyperthyroidism meant no ophthalmopathy by 18 months of follow-up. Using RNA transcripts, the TCR beta CDR3 regions were amplified. After a first-round RT-PCR with HTBI primers, a second-round multiplex PCR was run. TCRdb passed the multiplex PCR reads through MiXCR, listing each CDR3 protein once. The sample includes 620,000 or so distinct CDR3 sequences, 22% of them seen just once. General study points: Ophthalmopathy progression prediction by the model yielded a sensitivity of about 71% and a specificity of roughly 74%.

The V gene lost 6 bases and the J gene lost 8 bases, with 19 bases spanning the gap. Germline CDR1 and CDR2: MDHEN and SYDVKM. This CDR3 spans 14 amino acids. The rearrangement links TRBV28 to TRBJ1-2; tentative D call: TRBD1 (6 bases). The sequence derives from a woman in her late teens or twenties with stable Graves' hyperthyroidism. Some clones in this sample may be carry-over from other donors' samples. Sequencing was done on a sample of peripheral blood. The CDR3 DNA is TGTGCCAGCAGCCGATTTACAGGGAGTATCGGCTACACCTTC. Translating gives CASSRFTGSIGYTF.